This T cell receptor (beta chain) was profiled in a study of early T cells in non-severe SARS-CoV-2 infection. Study background: Unsorted whole-blood RNA was sequenced in bulk, leaving chains unpaired.

Unique molecular identifiers were affixed to single, distinct cDNA molecules. Each CDR3 protein is one row after TCRdb ran MiXCR on the 5' RACE reads. This table holds under 70,000 distinct CDR3 sequences, approximately 10% found once. Germline assignment: CDR1 DFQATT and CDR2 SNEGSKA (reference sequence). This CDR3 comprises 14 residues. Unmatched junction bases numbered 4, after V lost 7 bases and J lost 1 base. This sequence joins TRBV20-1 and TRBJ2-3, with TRBD2 matching over 11 bases. The sample consisted of whole blood. The receptor was isolated from an adult who was a healthcare worker with PCR-confirmed SARS-CoV-2 infection or an uninfected control (not recorded which). Here the CDR3 DNA reads TGCAGTGGCGCGACTAGCGGGGGCACAGATACGCAGTATTTT. This codes for CSGATSGGTDTQYF.